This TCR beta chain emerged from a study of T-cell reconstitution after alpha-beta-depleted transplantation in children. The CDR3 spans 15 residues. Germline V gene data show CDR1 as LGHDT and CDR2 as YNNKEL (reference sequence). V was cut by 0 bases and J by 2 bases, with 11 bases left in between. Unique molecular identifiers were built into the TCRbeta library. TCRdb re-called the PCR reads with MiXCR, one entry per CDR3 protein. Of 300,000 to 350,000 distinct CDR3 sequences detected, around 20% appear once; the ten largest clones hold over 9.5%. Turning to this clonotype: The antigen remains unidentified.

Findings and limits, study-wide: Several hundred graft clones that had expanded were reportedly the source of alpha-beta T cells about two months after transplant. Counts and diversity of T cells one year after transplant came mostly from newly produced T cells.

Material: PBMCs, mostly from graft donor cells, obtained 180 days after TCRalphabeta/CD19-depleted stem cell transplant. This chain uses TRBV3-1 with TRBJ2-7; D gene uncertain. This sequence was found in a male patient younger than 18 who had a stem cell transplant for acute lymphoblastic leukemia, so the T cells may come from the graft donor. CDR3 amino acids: CASSQEGGSTYEQYF. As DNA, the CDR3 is TGTGCCAGCAGCCAAGAAGGTGGGTCTACCTACGAGCAGTACTTC.